This T cell receptor beta chain appears in the sequencing data of a study of monozygotic twins with cystic fibrosis. Study findings and constraints: No link emerged between shared CDR3 counts and age, concordance or severity. Nucleotide-identical clonotype sharing was significantly higher within monozygotic CF twin pairs than between unrelated CF individuals.

Data came from immunoSEQ multiplex PCR; TCRdb stores just in-frame clones and leaves some out. The table has about 35,000 clones, approximately 65% seen once. To note about this clone: The antigen is not known.

The TCR sequence derives from a girl aged 5-17 years with cystic fibrosis. Sample: blood.

The CDR3 nucleotides read TGTGCCAGCTCACCATCGAAAGGGGATATAGACTATGGCTACACCTTC. It yields the protein CASSPSKGDIDYGYTF. The genes are TRBV18 and TRBJ1-2; the D gene is possibly TRBD1 (5 bases). The CDR3 loop spans 16 amino acids. V was clipped by 2 bases and J by 3 bases, with 16 bases between them. CDR1 and CDR2 (germline): KGHSH, LQKENI.